The T cell receptor (beta chain) described here comes from a study of T-cell reconstitution after alpha-beta-depleted transplantation in children. The TCRbeta library was prepared with unique molecular identifiers. One entry per CDR3 protein, called by TCRdb with MiXCR from the PCR reads. There are over 300,000 distinct CDR3 sequences in the sample; 10% occur only once, and around 2.3% lies in the top ten. This clonotype was counted many times. The CDR3 is made up of 15 amino acids. CDR1 and CDR2 from the germline V gene are SGHRS and YFSETQ. V shed 1 base and J 4 bases; nucleotides not matched to a gene: 7.

Source: PBMCs from the stem cell graft donor, taken from the stem cell graft. J is TRBJ1-2 and V is TRBV5-1; TRBD1 aligns across 7 bases. This TCR came from a human donor who donated a stem cell graft to a child with acute lymphoblastic leukemia. The DNA for the CDR3 is TGCGCCAGCAGCTTGTGGGACAGATCGGTCTATGGCTACACCTTC. Amino acids: CASSLWDRSVYGYTF. Complete variable domain (other parts from reference TRBV5-1 and TRBJ1-2): KAGVTQTPRYLIKTRGQQVTLSCSPISGHRSVSWYQQTPGQGLQFLFEYFSETQRNKGNFPGRFSGRQFSNSRSEMNVSTLELGDSALYLCASSLWDRSVYGYTFGSGTRLTVV.